This T cell receptor beta chain was sequenced during a study of T cells in localized non-small cell lung cancer. CDR1 and CDR2 (germline): MNHNY, SVGAGI (reference sequence). The CDR3 has 15 amino acids. The ends lost 6 bases at V and 4 bases at J; junction bases unmatched: 11. Using immunoSEQ multiplex PCR, the repertoire was profiled, and TCRdb retains in-frame clones only, with some absent. The sample holds some 30,000 clones, 90% to 95% seen once. The specimen comprised peripheral blood, sampled before any cancer treatment. The chain employs TRBV6-6 and TRBJ1-2; 7 positions match TRBD1. The receptor comes from a woman aged 35 to 70 with stage I lung adenocarcinoma. The CDR3 loop reads CASRPPDRLVYGYTF. CDR3 sequence (DNA): TGTGCCAGCAGACCCCCGGACAGGCTGGTCTATGGCTACACCTTC.